The entry below describes one T cell receptor beta chain. Its antigen has not been determined. Per-base quality was not reported, and no clone a single base away is much larger than it. V was cut back by 5 bases and J by 7 bases, leaving a gap of 3 bases between them. The CDR3 runs 10 residues from the cysteine to the phenylalanine. Only CDR3 DNA remains: 30 bases, in frame from the first base. CDR1 and CDR2 are read off the germline V gene (reference sequence) as PRHDT and FYEKMQ. Genomic DNA was extracted from sorted cells for sequencing of the TCRbeta CDR3 region. The immunoSEQ Assay was used to sequence the TCRbeta CDR3 regions. Here the immuneACCESS table is served through TCRdb, limited to in-frame sequences with V and J called. Missing clones are a known gap in these copies; in checked studies unresolved V genes cover under half, and the rest lacks a known reason. The sample contains 25,000 to 30,000 clones, 83% of them found a single time. The ten largest account for 12% of the sample.

The data were obtained in a study of OX40 agonist ivuxolimab in advanced cancers. With respect to the entire study: The costimulatory receptor OX40 (CD134) was targeted by ivuxolimab, a fully human IgG2 agonistic monoclonal antibody. The paper reports the monotherapy dose-escalation portion (N ≈ 50 patients) of the phase I ivuxolimab trial. Prior anti-PD-1, anti-PD-L1 or anti-CTLA-4 therapy was permitted, and checkpoint inhibitors had been received by roughly 40% of dose-escalation patients. Of the roughly 54 dose-escalation patients, hepatocellular carcinoma was present in around 20, melanoma in roughly 15, renal cell carcinoma in 9 and head and neck cancer in 9. In the dose-escalation cohort, 82.7% of patients were male, and the mean age was roughly 60 years, with a range of about 23 to 85. Three dose-escalation patients achieved partial responses, one with hepatocellular carcinoma and two with cutaneous melanoma. Intravenous ivuxolimab was administered to patients every 2 weeks at six dose levels: 0.01, 0.1, 0.3, 1.5, 3 and 10 mg/kg. Peripheral TCRbeta sequencing was intended to test whether TCR sequence diversity was altered and clonal T-cell expansion was caused by ivuxolimab. Overall results and qualifications from the work: After ivuxolimab, more expanded clones were found on average in CD8+ T cells than in CD4+ T cells. Partial responders in the 0.1-3.0 mg/kg groups had among the lowest normalized peripheral clonal expansion, especially among CD8+ T cells. The antigen specificity of the clonally expanded peripheral T cells was not determined. Low levels of normalized T-cell clonal expansion were also seen in some patients who did not respond. At doses of 0.1 to 3.0 mg/kg, clonal expansion of both CD4+ and CD8+ T cells in blood was seen between baseline and week 6.

Patients with autoimmune disease history or receiving systemic immunosuppression were excluded from the trial. Peripheral blood for TCR sequencing was collected from all dose cohorts at baseline, on cycle 4 day 1, and on cycle 7 day 1. The samples were drawn from a first-in-human, open-label, multicenter phase I dose-escalation trial of ivuxolimab. Adults with locally advanced or metastatic melanoma, renal cell, hepatocellular, or head and neck squamous cell carcinoma were enrolled in the trial. Before TCR sequencing, CD4+ T cells and CD8+ T cells were sorted from peripheral blood as separate populations.

The clonotype comes from an adult with an advanced solid tumor such as melanoma, head and neck, liver or kidney cancer. The source was CD4+ or CD8+ T cells sorted from blood, collected in a trial of the OX40 agonist ivuxolimab. The sequence joins TRBV13 to TRBJ2-1, with no D gene named confidently. The nucleotide sequence is given as TGTGCCAGCAGCGGGAATGAGCAGTTCTTC. The encoded protein is CASSGNEQFF. With the portions outside the CDR3 filled from the reference TRBV13 and TRBJ2-1 genes, the complete variable region becomes AAGVIQSPRHLIKEKRETATLKCYPIPRHDTVYWYQQGPGQDPQFLISFYEKMQSDKGSIPDRFSAQQFSDYHSELNMSSLELGDSALYFCASSGNEQFFGPGTRLTVL.